This T cell receptor (beta chain) was retrieved from a study of control samples from healthy donors and cancer patients. Using immunoSEQ multiplex PCR, the repertoire was profiled, and TCRdb retains in-frame clones only, with some absent. Counted here are approximately 180,000 clones, roughly 94% occurring once; the ten biggest clones make up 1.3%. Per the germline V gene, CDR1 is SQVTM and CDR2 is ANQGSEA. With V trimmed by 4 bases and J by 4 bases, 6 bases remained unmatched. The CDR3 has 14 amino acids. J is TRBJ2-2 and V is TRBV29-1, with TRBD2 matching 7 bases. Sequenced input: blood. This sequence was found in a young woman in good health. The CDR3 loop reads CSVVLPSGTGELFF. The CDR3 nucleotides read TGCAGCGTTGTATTACCTAGCGGCACCGGGGAGCTGTTTTTT.